The 7 T cell receptor beta chains presented below share a single source sample, sequenced in a study of PD-1 blockade in classical Hodgkin lymphoma (dated by TCRdb to about 2020). The time point label, as the study defines it: cycle 2 day 1 (C2D1) of nivolumab. All trial patients had relapsed after autologous stem cell transplantation, with cohorts A, B and C differing in prior brentuximab vedotin exposure. The library was produced with the immunoSEQ multiplex PCR assay. TCRdb carries this immuneACCESS record with in-frame sequences only. Its versions omit some clonotypes, under half of them owing to an unresolved V gene in the studies checked, with the rest unexplained. Counted in this sample were about 100,000 clones; around 89% of them appeared once. Clones ranked in the top ten supply 5.5% to 8.5% of the sample. Here the sequenced sample was peripheral blood mononuclear cells (PBMCs), taken before the second cycle of nivolumab. These receptors were obtained from a human donor with classical Hodgkin lymphoma.

The gene calls are TRBV6-5 and TRBJ1-1, with D tentatively TRBD1 (6 bases). The CDR3 contains 13 residues. The ends were cut back, 9 bases at V and 3 bases at J, with 14 bases in the middle. The germline gives CDR1 MNHEY, CDR2 SVGAGI. The CDR3, as DNA: TGTGCCAGTGCGGGGGGCGAAGACACTGAAGCTTTCTTT. Translating it yields CASAGGEDTEAFF.

The gene calls are TRBV6-6 and TRBJ2-7; D is uncertain. Looked up from germline, CDR1 is MNHNY and CDR2 is SVGAGI (reference sequence). The CDR3 is 12 residues long. V shed 4 bases and J shed 6 bases, with 10 bases lying between them. CDR3 residues: CASSLPSGEQYF. The CDR3 region has the DNA TGTGCCAGCAGTTTGCCGAGTGGCGAGCAGTACTTC.

This clone was detected once. The chain recombines TRBV6-5 with TRBJ1-2, with D possibly TRBD1 on 6 matching bases. The V and J ends lost 2 bases and 8 bases respectively, with 12 bases between them. The CDR3 has 13 amino acids. Germline V gives CDR1 MNHEY, CDR2 SVGAGI. CDR3 DNA: TGTGCCAGCAGTTACAGGGGGACGAGCGGCTACACCTTC. The encoded protein is CASSYRGTSGYTF.

The gene calls are TRBV4-1 and TRBJ2-2, with D possibly TRBD2 on 6 matching bases. Germline values: CDR1 MGHRA, CDR2 YSYEKL. This CDR3 is built from 17 residues. The ends were cut back, 0 bases at V and 3 bases at J, with 14 bases in the middle. The CDR3 DNA reads as TGCGCCAGCAGCCAAGATATTGCGGAGGGATACACCGGGGAGCTGTTTTTT. Its protein product is CASSQDIAEGYTGELFF.

This chain joins TRBV5-1 and TRBJ1-4; D might be TRBD1 (5 bases). Trimming took 1 base from V and 0 from J, leaving 13 bases between them. This CDR3 contains 17 residues. Germline V gene lookup returns CDR1 SGHRS and CDR2 YFSETQ. The DNA for the CDR3 is TGCGCCAGCAGCTTGAATTCGCAAGGGGCAACTAATGAAAAACTGTTTTTT. It translates to CASSLNSQGATNEKLFF.

CDR3 region: CASSFTEAFF. The CDR3 coding sequence is TGTGCCAGCAGCTTTACTGAAGCTTTCTTT. This chain uses TRBV11-2 with TRBJ1-1; D is unclear. This CDR3 spans 10 amino acids. Looked up from germline, CDR1 is SGHAT and CDR2 is FQNNGV. V was cut by 3 bases and J by 5 bases, with 1 base left in between.

This clone was recorded once. CDR3 sequence (DNA): TGTGCCAGCAGCGCCCTCTCCCCCGGGGCGAAGACCCAGTACTTC. Protein sequence: CASSALSPGAKTQYF. This chain connects TRBV9 to TRBJ2-5, with D possibly called TRBD1 or TRBD2 (5 bases each). CDR1 is SGDLS and CDR2 is YYNGEE in the germline V gene. Trimming pared 3 bases from V and 6 bases from J, leaving 18 bases between. The CDR3 runs to 15 residues.